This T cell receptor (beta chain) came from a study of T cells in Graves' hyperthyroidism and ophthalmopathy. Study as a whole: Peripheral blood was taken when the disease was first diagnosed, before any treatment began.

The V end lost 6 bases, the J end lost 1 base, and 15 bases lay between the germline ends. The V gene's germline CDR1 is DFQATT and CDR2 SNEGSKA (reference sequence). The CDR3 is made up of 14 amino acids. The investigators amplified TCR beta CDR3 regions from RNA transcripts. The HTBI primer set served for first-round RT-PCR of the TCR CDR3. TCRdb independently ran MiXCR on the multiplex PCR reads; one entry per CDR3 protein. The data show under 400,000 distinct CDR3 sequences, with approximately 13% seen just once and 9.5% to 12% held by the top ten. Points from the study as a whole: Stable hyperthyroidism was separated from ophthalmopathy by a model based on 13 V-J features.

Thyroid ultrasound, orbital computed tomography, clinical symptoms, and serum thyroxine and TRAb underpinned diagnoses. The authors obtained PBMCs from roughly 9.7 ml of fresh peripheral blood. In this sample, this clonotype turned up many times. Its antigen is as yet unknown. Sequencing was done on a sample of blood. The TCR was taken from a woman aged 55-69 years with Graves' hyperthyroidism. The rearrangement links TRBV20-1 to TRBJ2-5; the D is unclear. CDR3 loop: CSAPRLAVQETQYF. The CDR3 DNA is TGCAGTGCCCCCCGGCTGGCGGTCCAAGAGACCCAGTACTTC.